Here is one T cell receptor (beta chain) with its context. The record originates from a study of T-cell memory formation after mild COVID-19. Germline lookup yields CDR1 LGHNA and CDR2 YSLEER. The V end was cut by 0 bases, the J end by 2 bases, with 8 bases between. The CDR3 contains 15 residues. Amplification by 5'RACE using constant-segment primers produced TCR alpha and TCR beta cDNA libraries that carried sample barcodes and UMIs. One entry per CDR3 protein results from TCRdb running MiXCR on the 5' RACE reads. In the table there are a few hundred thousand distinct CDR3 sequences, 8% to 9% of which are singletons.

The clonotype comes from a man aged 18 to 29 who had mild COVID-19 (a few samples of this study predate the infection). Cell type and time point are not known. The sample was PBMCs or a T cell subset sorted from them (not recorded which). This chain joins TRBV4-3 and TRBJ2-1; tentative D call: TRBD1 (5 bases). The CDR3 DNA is TGCGCCAGCAGCCAAGACAGGGTCACCTACAATGAGCAGTTCTTC. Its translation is CASSQDRVTYNEQFF.